Below, 20 T cell receptor beta chains from the same sample are listed, as sequenced in a study of blood T cell repertoires in COVID-19. Profiling relied on immunoSEQ multiplex PCR, and the TCRdb table lists in-frame clones only, not all of them. This table has about 160,000 clones, approximately 90% appearing once. The specimen sequenced was peripheral blood. The receptors were sampled from a man between 18 and 29 years old with acute or convalescent COVID-19.

The chain uses TRBV7-8 and TRBJ2-7; D possibly corresponds to TRBD2 (5 bases). With 2 bases removed from V and 9 bases from J, the gap between germline ends came to 14 bases. The CDR3 sequence is 13 residues long. From germline, CDR1 is SGHVS and CDR2 FQNEAQ. The CDR3 spells CASSLTGSKGQYF. In nucleotides, the CDR3 is TGTGCCAGCAGCTTAACGGGGTCTAAAGGGCAGTACTTC.

The chain combines TRBV28 with TRBJ1-3; perhaps TRBD1 as D (5 bases). This CDR3 has 16 amino acids. Trimming shortened V by 5 bases and J by 2 bases, and 16 bases separated the two germline ends. Germline V gene data show CDR1 as MDHEN and CDR2 as SYDVKM. The CDR3 protein is CASSLPGLSAGNTIYF. CDR3 DNA sequence: TGTGCCAGCAGTCTCCCGGGACTGAGCGCTGGAAACACCATATATTTT.

The rearrangement uses TRBV11-2 and TRBJ1-2; 10 positions agree with TRBD1. The V segment lost 4 bases and the J segment 8 bases; nucleotides outside the gene matches: 10. The germline V gene encodes CDR1 SGHAT and CDR2 FQNNGV. This CDR3 has 15 amino acids. CDR3 sequence reads: CASSSPGQGMGGYTF. DNA for the CDR3: TGTGCCAGCAGCTCTCCGGGACAGGGGATGGGAGGCTACACCTTC.

J is TRBJ1-4 and V is TRBV2; tentative D call: TRBD1 (6 bases). With 6 bases removed from V and 5 bases from J, the gap between germline ends came to 13 bases. The germline CDR1 and CDR2 sequences are SNHLY and FYNNEI. This CDR3 is 14 amino acids long. The CDR3 spells CASRRTEANEKLFF. The CDR3 region has the DNA TGTGCCAGCAGGAGGACAGAAGCAAATGAAAAACTGTTTTTT.

The chain employs TRBV30 and TRBJ2-1; 8 nucleotides match TRBD1. The CDR3 contains 15 residues. The ends lost 8 bases at V and 2 bases at J; junction bases unmatched: 11. CDR1 and CDR2 (germline): GTSNPN, SVGIG (reference sequence). The CDR3, as DNA: TGTGCCGCAGGGGGCCTTGGGGGTCCCTACAATGAGCAGTTCTTC. Translation gives CAAGGLGGPYNEQFF.

This chain links TRBV6-5 with TRBJ2-2, with 7 bases aligning to TRBD1. This CDR3 spans 13 amino acids. From germline, CDR1 is MNHEY and CDR2 SVGAGI. The V gene end was trimmed by 8 bases and the J gene end by 2 bases; junction bases not matched to a gene: 2. CDR3 in amino acids: CASWDSNTGELFF. In DNA form, the CDR3 reads TGTGCCAGCTGGGACAGCAACACCGGGGAGCTGTTTTTT.

V and J are TRBV10-3 and TRBJ2-7; D possibly corresponds to TRBD2 (6 bases). The CDR3 is made up of 14 amino acids. The germline gives CDR1 ENHRY, CDR2 SYGVKD. V shed 4 bases and J shed 5 bases, with 15 bases lying between them. CDR3 nucleotide sequence: TGTGCCATCAGTGGGGGAGGAGGGAGCAACGAGCAGTACTTC. Amino acids: CAISGGGGSNEQYF.

The CDR3 spells CATRDSLNTEAFF. The CDR3 nucleotides are TGCGCCACCCGGGACAGCTTGAACACTGAAGCTTTCTTT. The rearrangement joins TRBV5-1 to TRBJ1-1, with 7 bases matching TRBD1. The germline V gene has CDR1 SGHRS and CDR2 YFSETQ. The length of the CDR3 is 13 residues. V was pared by 9 bases and J by 0 bases, with 5 bases of the junction left unmatched.

The chain is built from TRBV3-1 (or the pseudogene TRBV3-2) and TRBJ1-6; D remains unclear. With 1 base removed from V and 9 bases from J, the gap between germline ends came to 13 bases. CDR1 is LGHDT, CDR2 YNNKEL, per germline (reference sequence). The CDR3 runs to 15 residues. CDR3 region: CASSQGQSLSSPLHF. In DNA, the CDR3 is TGTGCCAGCAGCCAAGGACAAAGCTTAAGTTCACCCCTCCACTTT.

This chain joins TRBV2 and TRBJ1-2; no clear D gene. The CDR3 is 11 residues long. V lost 4 bases and J 6 bases, leaving 6 bases between the germline ends. Germline V gene data show CDR1 as SNHLY and CDR2 as FYNNEI. The CDR3 DNA follows: TGTGCCAGCAGTGGAGTAGATGGCTACACCTTC. It encodes CASSGVDGYTF.

The chain employs TRBV11-2 and TRBJ1-1, with D uncertain. V was trimmed by 1 base and J by 1 base, leaving 13 bases between them. The CDR3 sequence is 16 residues long. Looked up from germline, CDR1 is SGHAT and CDR2 is FQNNGV. As DNA, the CDR3 is TGTGCCAGCAGCTTAGGTAGGAGGGCTTCGAACACTGAAGCTTTCTTT. Translated: CASSLGRRASNTEAFF.

The rearrangement links TRBV7-9 to TRBJ1-3; 8 bases are a match to TRBD1. The CDR3 loop spans 13 amino acids. The ends lost 5 bases at V and 4 bases at J; junction bases unmatched: 1. Germline lookup yields CDR1 SEHNR and CDR2 FQNEAQ (reference sequence). The CDR3 region is CASSRTGGNTIYF. The CDR3 bases are TGTGCCAGCAGCCGGACAGGGGGAAACACCATATATTTT.

The V and J genes are TRBV24-1 and TRBJ2-2, with 12 bases matching TRBD2. Germline trimming cut 3 bases from V and 5 bases from J; bases unmatched to any gene: 9. Germline assignment: CDR1 KGHDR and CDR2 SFDVKD. CDR3 length: 18 residues. The CDR3 here is CATSDPLTSGGRTGELFF. The CDR3 bases are TGTGCCACCAGTGATCCCTTAACTAGCGGGGGGCGGACCGGGGAGCTGTTTTTT.

The genes are TRBV2 and TRBJ2-3; a weak D match, TRBD2 (6 bases). Trimming took off 7 bases at V and 2 bases at J, with 16 bases between the two ends. Germline V CDR1 and CDR2: SNHLY, FYNNEI. The CDR3 length is 15 residues. DNA for the CDR3: TGTGCCAGCAAGTTGGGCGGGGCCACCACAGATACGCAGTATTTT. Residues: CASKLGGATTDTQYF. Full variable domain (missing parts from reference TRBV2 and TRBJ2-3): EPEVTQTPSHQVTQMGQEVILRCVPISNHLYFYWYRQILGQKVEFLVSFYNNEISEKSEIFDDQFSVERPDGSNFTLKIRSTKLEDSAMYFCASKLGGATTDTQYFGPGTRLTVL.

This clone has a handful of counts. The rearrangement uses TRBV5-1 and TRBJ2-3, with TRBD2 matching 14 bases. The CDR3 is 16 residues long. V dropped 0 bases and J dropped 4; count of bases not matched to a gene: 1. Germline CDR1 SGHRS, CDR2 YFSETQ. The CDR3 DNA reads TGCGCCAGCAGCTTGGGGGGACTAGCGGGAGCAGATACGCAGTATTTT. It specifies CASSLGGLAGADTQYF.

The V call is TRBV19, the J call TRBJ1-5; D gene unclear. This CDR3 has 17 residues. CDR1 LNHDA and CDR2 SQIVND come from the germline V gene (reference sequence). Between the trimmed V and J ends, which lost 0 bases and 5 bases, there was a span of 17 bases. The CDR3 protein is CASSIDPWRVGDQPQHF. The DNA for the CDR3 is TGTGCCAGTAGTATAGATCCGTGGCGGGTGGGTGATCAGCCCCAGCATTTT.

The chain combines TRBV15 with TRBJ1-1; D gene unclear. The CDR3 runs 15 residues. The V end lost 2 bases, the J end lost 0 bases, and 10 bases lay between the germline ends. Looked up from germline, CDR1 is LNHNV and CDR2 is YYDKDF (reference sequence). CDR3 protein: CATSRKKQLNTEAFF. The CDR3 DNA follows: TGTGCCACCAGCAGAAAAAAACAGCTGAACACTGAAGCTTTCTTT.

The chain has TRBV27 and TRBJ2-2, with TRBD1 identical over 11 bases. J was trimmed by 3 bases and V by 7 bases; bases with no gene match: 7. The CDR3 length is 16 residues. The germline gives CDR1 MNHEY, CDR2 SMNVEV (reference sequence). The CDR3 DNA reads TGTGCCAGCATCCGGCGGACAGGGGGCGACACCGGGGAGCTGTTTTTT. It is translated as CASIRRTGGDTGELFF.

The rearrangement joins TRBV9 to TRBJ2-3; TRBD2 matches at 8 bases. This CDR3 is built from 14 residues. The V segment lost 8 bases and the J segment 5 bases; nucleotides outside the gene matches: 10. Per the germline V gene, CDR1 is SGDLS and CDR2 is YYNGEE. The CDR3 DNA reads TGTGCCAGTTCAACGGGGGGGGCCATAGATACGCAGTATTTT. It codes for CASSTGGAIDTQYF.

The chain links TRBV6-5 to TRBJ2-7; 9 bases align to TRBD1. CDR1 is MNHEY and CDR2 is SVGAGI in the germline V gene. The CDR3 sequence is 14 residues long. After removal of 5 bases from V and 6 bases from J, the junction contained 8 bases not matched to a gene. CDR3 region: CASSRDRVQLEQYF. DNA for the CDR3: TGTGCCAGCAGTCGGGACAGGGTTCAGCTCGAGCAGTACTTC.